This TCR beta chain stems from a study of blood T cells in healthy people across ages (dated by TCRdb to 2013 to 2016). General notes on the study: Template switching captured roughly one uniquely barcoded TCR beta cDNA molecule per two T cells in model experiments. Using the same blood draw, the study looked at two additional independent replicas of 1 million unique cDNA reads for two donors, one aged 18 to 30 and the other aged 80 or older. Age-related changes in TCR beta repertoire diversity were measured in the study by deep sequencing normalized with unique cDNA molecular identifiers. Four age groups were formed from the donors: young (average 16 years), middle-aged (just under 40), aged (over 55) and long-lived (roughly 88).

Here is what the overall study found, with its caveats: The long-lived group showed more naive CD4+ T cells, fewer expanded clones and increased TCR diversity than the aged group, suggesting age selection. Estimates of total diversity based on one million sequenced T cells were regarded as lower bounds and as underestimates. The CMV infection status of donors was not known, potentially confounding age-related changes in expanded clonotypes. Since profiling was done on bulk unsorted PBMCs, naive and antigen-experienced compartments could not be conclusively compared. As age increased, observed TCR beta diversity per million T cells dropped in a roughly linear way, and a significant reduction was already evident by age 40. There was a strong correlation between observed TCR beta diversity and the percentage of naive T cells measured by flow cytometry.

The roughly 39 donors, aged 6 to 90 years, were systemically healthy Caucasian individuals from Russia. Each donor gave approximately 9.4 milliliters of peripheral blood, drawn into EDTA-treated Vacutainer tubes. PBMCs were isolated by Ficoll-Paque density-gradient centrifugation, with at least 6 million obtained per sample. Total RNA was extracted from PBMCs with Trizol reagent, with at least 5 micrograms obtained per sample. For every donor, an aliquot of PBMCs went through flow cytometry to measure the percentages of naive CD45RAhigh/CD27high T cells. The library came from 5' RACE. The sample was run on an Illumina HiSeq 2500. A second PCR of roughly 6 to 11 cycles was performed with a sample-barcoded 5' primer and a J-beta primer mix. A unique molecular identifier was introduced onto each TCR beta cDNA molecule by a template-switch 5' adaptor carrying 12 random nucleotides. At least 3 million CDR3-containing paired-end reads were obtained from each sample. The Mint cDNA synthesis kit, primed by a TRBC-specific oligonucleotide, was used to synthesize first-strand cDNA from all RNA. All cDNA was treated with uracil-DNA glycosylase and then went through a first 18-cycle PCR with the universal primers M1SS and BC2_uni_R. The source study handled its data this way. Each sample was normalized by randomly selecting 1 million high-quality reads, each carrying a distinct molecular identifier. Reads with shared molecular identifiers were discarded instead of being binned into consensus sequences. CDR3 identification, clonotype clustering and error correction used MiTCR with a Q25 quality threshold and the strictest error-elimination algorithm. A nonparametric unseen species model with Euler transformation was used to estimate a lower bound on total TCR beta diversity. Clones were called with MiXCR by TCRdb after fastp trimmed the public reads at Q25, and only in-frame beta chains were retained. Rows are unified per CDR3 protein, each entry keeping the most common DNA and genes. The V and J calls and clone size are TCRdb's, not the authors'. A total of some 760,000 distinct CDR3 sequences appear in this sample, around a quarter of them only once. 9% to 9.5% of the sample lies in the top ten.

Comment on this clonotype: The antigen it binds to is not known. Base qualities were left out, and no much larger clone turns up one base away.

The sample also formed part of further work on T cells of mothers and their children. The second publication reports: Nine systemically healthy Caucasian individuals, comprising three mothers and their six children, were included as donors. cDNA synthesis consumed the entire amount of extracted RNA, loaded at approximately 1.6 ug RNA in each 15 ul reaction. In the second PCR, the M1S primer added sample barcodes and 2-4 random nucleotides. Over 8 million TCR beta CDR3 reads came from each mother, compared with about 3.2 million reads from each child. In both related and unrelated pairs, thymic selection shapes the output of TCR recombination in a similar way, with inherited differences having only a minor effect. Normalized repertoire overlap was always slightly but never significantly higher in related than unrelated mother-child pairs. With a sensitivity of approximately 100 clones per million clonotypes, no persistent microchimeric T cell clones were detected. In the study, deep NGS was used to compare the TCR beta repertoires of mothers and children, and features distinguishing related mother-child pairs from unrelated individuals were sought. On average, the children were around 11 +/- 4 years old, while the mothers were roughly 40 +/- 4 years old. After adapter ligation was performed with NEBNext reagents, the libraries were sequenced on an Illumina HiSeq 2000 with 100+100 nt paired-end reads. Mother and child libraries were prepared a month apart and sequenced in separate runs to prevent cross-contamination. For each donor, somewhere between roughly 500,000 and 2,300,000 distinct TCR beta clonotypes were identified. Naive TCR beta clonotypes were estimated from low-frequency clonotypes matched to each donor's FACS-determined naive share, without sorting.

Sequenced: blood. This receptor was identified in a boy aged 5-17 years in good health.

The DNA sequence reads TGCGCCAGCAGCGGAGGACAGGGGGGAGAGACCCAGTACTTC. This sequence encodes CASSGGQGGETQYF. The chain is encoded by TRBV5-1 joined to TRBJ2-5; 10 bases in the junction line up with TRBD1. Including the terminal cysteine and phenylalanine, the CDR3 comprises 14 residues. The sequence is cut down to CDR3 DNA, 42 bases in frame from base 1. From a lookup of the germline V gene, CDR1 and CDR2 are SGHRS and YFSETQ. Relative to germline, V is missing 4 bases and J is missing 4 bases, with 4 bases of the junction outside any gene match.